Following are 5 T cell receptor beta chains from one sample sequenced in a study of early T cells in non-severe SARS-CoV-2 infection. MiXCR, run by TCRdb on the 5' RACE reads, gives a single entry per CDR3 protein. The table lists roughly 72,000 distinct CDR3 sequences, 10% to 15% of them singletons. Sequenced sample: whole blood. These receptor sequences come from an adult who was a healthcare worker with PCR-confirmed SARS-CoV-2 infection or an uninfected control (not recorded which).

This clonotype appeared many times. The chain couples TRBV20-1 to TRBJ2-7; D is possibly TRBD2 (7 bases). V dropped 5 bases and J dropped 1 base, with 9 bases sitting between them. The V gene's germline CDR1 is DFQATT and CDR2 SNEGSKA (reference sequence). This CDR3 comprises 12 residues. The CDR3 coding sequence is TGCAGTGCTGGGGGGGCATCCTACGAGCAGTACTTC. Its protein product is CSAGGASYEQYF.

In this sample, this clonotype turned up a few times. The rearrangement joins TRBV30 to TRBJ2-1; D unresolved. V was cut by 4 bases and J by 5 bases, with 6 bases left in between. CDR3 size: 11 residues. Germline loops: CDR1 GTSNPN, CDR2 SVGIG (reference sequence). The CDR3 sequence: CAWTAHNEQFF. The CDR3 DNA sequence: TGTGCCTGGACAGCCCACAATGAGCAGTTCTTC.

Ten or more counts support this clonotype. The rearrangement uses TRBV4-3 and TRBJ2-2; the D gene could be TRBD1 or TRBD2 (5 bases each). Germline V lookup: CDR1 LGHNA, CDR2 YSLEER. This CDR3 has 16 residues. Between the trimmed V and J ends, which lost 2 bases and 1 base, there was a span of 11 bases. The CDR3 here is CASSQNGGKNTGELFF. CDR3 DNA: TGCGCCAGCAGCCAAAATGGGGGAAAGAACACCGGGGAGCTGTTTTTT.

This clonotype was found many times. V usage is TRBV5-4 and J usage is TRBJ2-5; D is perhaps TRBD1 or TRBD2 (5 bases each). CDR3 size: 17 residues. Germline values: CDR1 SGHNT, CDR2 YYREEE (reference sequence). V lost 1 base and J 5 bases, leaving 21 bases between the germline ends. The CDR3 loop is CASSLSVGTKGGETQYF. CDR3 nucleotide sequence: TGTGCCAGCAGCTTGTCGGTAGGGACCAAAGGCGGGGAGACCCAGTACTTC.

This rearrangement joins TRBV3-1 to TRBJ2-1; weak D call: TRBD1 (6 bases). This CDR3 contains 14 residues. Germline assignment: CDR1 LGHDT and CDR2 YNNKEL (reference sequence). V shed 4 bases and J shed 5 bases, with 12 bases lying between them. CDR3: CASSPQRQDNEQFF. Written as DNA, the CDR3 is TGTGCCAGCAGCCCGCAAAGACAGGACAATGAGCAGTTCTTC.